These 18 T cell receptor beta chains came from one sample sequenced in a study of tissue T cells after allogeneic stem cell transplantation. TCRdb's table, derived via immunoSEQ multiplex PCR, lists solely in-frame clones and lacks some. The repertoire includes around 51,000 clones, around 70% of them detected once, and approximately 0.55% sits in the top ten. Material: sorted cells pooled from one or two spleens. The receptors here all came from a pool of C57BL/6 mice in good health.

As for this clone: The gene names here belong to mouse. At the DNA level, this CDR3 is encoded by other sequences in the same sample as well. The CDR3 DNA, read in part, is TGTGCCAGCAGTTTTCCAGGTAGTCAAAACACCTTGTAC. It encodes CASSFPGSQNTLY. The complete CDR3 protein is CASSFPGSQNTLYF. J is TRBJ2-4 and V is TRBV14; D remains unclear. Sequencing ends 1 residue short of the CDR3 end; the germline J gene provides the rest. Per the germline V gene, CDR1 is SGHDT and CDR2 is FRDEAV. The CDR3 runs to 14 residues. Trimming took 2 bases from V and 0 from J, leaving 7 bases between them.

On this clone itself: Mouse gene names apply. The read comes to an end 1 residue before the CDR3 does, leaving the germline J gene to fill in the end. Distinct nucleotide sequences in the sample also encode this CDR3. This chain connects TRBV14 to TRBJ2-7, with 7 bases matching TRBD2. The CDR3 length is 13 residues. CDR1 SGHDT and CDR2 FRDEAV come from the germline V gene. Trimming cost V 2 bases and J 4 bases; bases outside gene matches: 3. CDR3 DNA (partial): TGTGCCAGCAGTTTACTGGGGCCTTATGAACAGTAC. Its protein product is CASSLLGPYEQY. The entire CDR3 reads CASSLLGPYEQYF.

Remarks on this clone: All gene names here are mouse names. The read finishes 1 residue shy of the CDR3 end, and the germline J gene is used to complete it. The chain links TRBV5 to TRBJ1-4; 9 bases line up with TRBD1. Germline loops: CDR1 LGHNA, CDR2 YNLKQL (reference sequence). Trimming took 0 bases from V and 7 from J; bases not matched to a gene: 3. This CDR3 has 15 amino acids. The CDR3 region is CASSQEYRGRERLFF. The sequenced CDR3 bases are TGTGCCAGCAGCCAAGAATACAGGGGGCGCGAAAGATTATTT.

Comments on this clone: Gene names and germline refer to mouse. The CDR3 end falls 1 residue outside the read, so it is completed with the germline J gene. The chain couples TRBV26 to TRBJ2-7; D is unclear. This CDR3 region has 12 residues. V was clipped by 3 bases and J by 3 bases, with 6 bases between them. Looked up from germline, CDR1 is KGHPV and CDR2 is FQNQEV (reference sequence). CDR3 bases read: TGTGCCAGCAGTCTATACCGCTATGAACAGTAC. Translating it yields CASSLYRYEQY. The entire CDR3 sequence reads CASSLYRYEQYF.

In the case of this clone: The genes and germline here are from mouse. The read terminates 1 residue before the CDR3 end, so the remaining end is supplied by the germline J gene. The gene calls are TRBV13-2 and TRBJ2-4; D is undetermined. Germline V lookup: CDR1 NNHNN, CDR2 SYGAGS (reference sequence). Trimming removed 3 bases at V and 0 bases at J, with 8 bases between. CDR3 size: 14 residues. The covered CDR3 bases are TGTGCCAGCGGTGCGACATATAGTCAAAACACCTTGTAC. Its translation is CASGATYSQNTLY. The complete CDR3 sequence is CASGATYSQNTLYF.

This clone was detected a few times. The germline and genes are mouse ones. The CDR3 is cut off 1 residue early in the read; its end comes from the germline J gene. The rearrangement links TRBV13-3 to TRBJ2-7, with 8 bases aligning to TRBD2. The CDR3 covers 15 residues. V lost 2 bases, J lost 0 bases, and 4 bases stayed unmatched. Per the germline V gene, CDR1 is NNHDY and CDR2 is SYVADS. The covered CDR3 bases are TGTGCCAGCAGTGACTGGGGGGCGAGCTCCTATGAACAGTAC. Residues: CASSDWGASSYEQY. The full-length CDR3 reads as CASSDWGASSYEQYF.

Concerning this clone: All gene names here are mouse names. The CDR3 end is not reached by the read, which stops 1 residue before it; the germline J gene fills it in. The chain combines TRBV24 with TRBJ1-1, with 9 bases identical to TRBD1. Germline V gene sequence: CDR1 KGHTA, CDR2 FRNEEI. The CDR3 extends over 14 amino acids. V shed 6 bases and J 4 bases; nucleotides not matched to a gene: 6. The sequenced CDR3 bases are TGTGCCAGCAGCCGGACAGGGGAGGTCACAGAAGTCTTC. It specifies CASSRTGEVTEVF. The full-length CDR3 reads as CASSRTGEVTEVFF.

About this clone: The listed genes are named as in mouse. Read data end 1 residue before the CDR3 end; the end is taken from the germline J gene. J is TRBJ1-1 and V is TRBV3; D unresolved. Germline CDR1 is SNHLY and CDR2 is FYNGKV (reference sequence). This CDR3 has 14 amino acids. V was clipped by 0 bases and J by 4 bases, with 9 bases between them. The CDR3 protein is CASSLARVGTEVFF. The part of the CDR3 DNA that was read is TGTGCCAGCAGCTTAGCTAGGGTGGGCACAGAAGTCTTC.

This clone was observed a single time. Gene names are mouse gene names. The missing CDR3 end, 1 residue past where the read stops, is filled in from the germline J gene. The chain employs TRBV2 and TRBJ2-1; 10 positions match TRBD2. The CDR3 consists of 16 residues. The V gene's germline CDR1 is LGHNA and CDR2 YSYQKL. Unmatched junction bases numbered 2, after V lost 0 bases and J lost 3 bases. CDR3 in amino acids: CASSQDRTGGYAEQFF. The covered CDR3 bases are TGTGCCAGCAGCCAAGATCGGACTGGGGGCTATGCTGAGCAGTTC.

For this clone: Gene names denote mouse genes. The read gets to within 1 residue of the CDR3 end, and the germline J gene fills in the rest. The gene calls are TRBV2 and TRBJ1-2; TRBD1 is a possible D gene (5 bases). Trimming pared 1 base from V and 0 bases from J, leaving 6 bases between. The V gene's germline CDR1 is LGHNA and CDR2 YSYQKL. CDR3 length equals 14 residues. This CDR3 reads CASSQGRANSDYTF. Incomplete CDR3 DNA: TGTGCCAGCAGCCAAGGCAGGGCAAACTCCGACTACACC.

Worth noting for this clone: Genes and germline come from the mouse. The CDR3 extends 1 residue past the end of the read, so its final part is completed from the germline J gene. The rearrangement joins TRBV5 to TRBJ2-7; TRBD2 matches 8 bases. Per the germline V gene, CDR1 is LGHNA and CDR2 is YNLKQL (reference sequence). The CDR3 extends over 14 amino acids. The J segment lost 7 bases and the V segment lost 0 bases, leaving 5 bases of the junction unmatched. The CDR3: CASSQDWGGEEQYF. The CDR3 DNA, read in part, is TGTGCCAGCAGCCAAGATTGGGGGGGTGAGGAACAGTAC.

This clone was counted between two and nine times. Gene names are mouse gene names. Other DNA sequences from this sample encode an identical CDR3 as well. CDR3 in amino acids: CASSRQVSSYEQYF. The DNA read from the CDR3 is TGTGCCAGCAGCCGACAGGTGAGCTCCTATGAACAGTAC. The chain uses TRBV19 and TRBJ2-7; TRBD1 might be the D (6 bases). The read halts 1 residue ahead of the CDR3 end, with the missing end drawn from the germline J gene. Germline V lookup: CDR1 FNHDT, CDR2 SITEND (reference sequence). CDR3 length: 14 residues. Trimming removed 5 bases from V and 0 bases from J, with 12 bases in between.

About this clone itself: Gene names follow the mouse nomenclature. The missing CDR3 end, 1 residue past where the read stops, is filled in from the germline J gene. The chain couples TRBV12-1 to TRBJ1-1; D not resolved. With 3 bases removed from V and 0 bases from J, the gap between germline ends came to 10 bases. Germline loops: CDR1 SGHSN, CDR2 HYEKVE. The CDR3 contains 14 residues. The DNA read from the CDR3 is TGTGCCAGCTCTGCCTCAACTGCAAACACAGAAGTCTTC. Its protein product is CASSASTANTEVF. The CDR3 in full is CASSASTANTEVFF. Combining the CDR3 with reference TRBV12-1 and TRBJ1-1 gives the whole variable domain DSGVVQSPRHIIKEKGGRSVLTCIPISGHSNVVWYQQTLGKELKFLIQHYEKVERDKGFLPSRFSVQQFDDYHSEMNMSALELEDSAMYFCASSASTANTEVFFGKGTRLTVV.

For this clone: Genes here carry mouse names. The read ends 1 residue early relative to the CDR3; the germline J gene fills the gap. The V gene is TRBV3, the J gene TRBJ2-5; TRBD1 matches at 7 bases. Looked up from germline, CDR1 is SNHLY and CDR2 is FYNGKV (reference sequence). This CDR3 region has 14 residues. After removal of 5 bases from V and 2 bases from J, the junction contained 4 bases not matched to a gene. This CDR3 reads CASSPRDSQDTQYF. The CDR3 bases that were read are TGTGCCAGCAGCCCCCGGGACAGCCAAGACACCCAGTAC.

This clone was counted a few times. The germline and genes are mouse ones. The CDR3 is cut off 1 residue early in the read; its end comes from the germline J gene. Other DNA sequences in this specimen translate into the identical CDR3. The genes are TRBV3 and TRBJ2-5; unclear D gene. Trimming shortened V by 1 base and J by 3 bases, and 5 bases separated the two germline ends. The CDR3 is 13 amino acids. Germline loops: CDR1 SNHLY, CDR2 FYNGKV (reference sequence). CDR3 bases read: TGTGCCAGCAGCTTAGTGGGTCAAGACACCCAGTAC. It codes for CASSLVGQDTQY. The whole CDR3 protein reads CASSLVGQDTQYF.

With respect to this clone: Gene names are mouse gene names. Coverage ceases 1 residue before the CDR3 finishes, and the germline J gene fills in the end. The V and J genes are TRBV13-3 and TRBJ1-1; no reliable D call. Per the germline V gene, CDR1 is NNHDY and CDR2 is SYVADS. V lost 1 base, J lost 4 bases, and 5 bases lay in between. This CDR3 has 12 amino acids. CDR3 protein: CASSDHSTEVFF. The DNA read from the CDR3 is TGTGCCAGCAGTGATCACAGCACAGAAGTCTTC.

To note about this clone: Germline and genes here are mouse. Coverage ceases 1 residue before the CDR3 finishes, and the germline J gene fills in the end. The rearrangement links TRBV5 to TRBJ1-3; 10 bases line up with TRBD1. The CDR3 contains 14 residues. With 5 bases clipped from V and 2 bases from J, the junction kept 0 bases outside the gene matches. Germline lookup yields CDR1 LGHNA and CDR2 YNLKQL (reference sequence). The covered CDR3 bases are TGTGCCAGCAGCGGACAGGGGGCTGGAAATACGCTCTAT. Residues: CASSGQGAGNTLY. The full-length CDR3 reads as CASSGQGAGNTLYF.

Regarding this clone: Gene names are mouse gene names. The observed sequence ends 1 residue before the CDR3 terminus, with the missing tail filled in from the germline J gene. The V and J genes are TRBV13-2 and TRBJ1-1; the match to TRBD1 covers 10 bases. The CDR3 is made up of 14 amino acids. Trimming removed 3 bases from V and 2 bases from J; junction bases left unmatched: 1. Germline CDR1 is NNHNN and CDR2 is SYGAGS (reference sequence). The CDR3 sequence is CASGVTGGNTEVFF. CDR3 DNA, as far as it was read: TGTGCCAGCGGTGTGACAGGGGGCAACACAGAAGTCTTC.